This T cell receptor beta chain was profiled in a study of T cell responses to AZD1222 COVID-19 vaccine. CDR1 and CDR2 (germline): SGDLS, YYNGEE. The CDR3 sequence is 14 residues long. V lost 0 bases and J 0 bases, leaving 7 bases between the germline ends. Comment on this clone: Its antigen is unidentified.

Clones were read by immunoSEQ multiplex PCR, and TCRdb kept only the in-frame ones, dropping some. The repertoire holds around 200,000 clones, with around 90% as singletons. Study outcomes and limitations: It was only 6 or 7 AZD1222 recipients who were seropositive at baseline. Reports indicate that nearly half of spike-specific TCRs are directed at unmutated variant regions. No day 14 peak samples; only post-peak repertoires were characterized.

The input for sequencing was peripheral blood, taken 28 days after the second AZD1222 dose. This TCR derives from an adult who received the AZD1222 COVID-19 vaccine. The chain uses TRBV9 and TRBJ2-7; unclear D gene. The CDR3: CASSVELVSYEQYF. The CDR3 DNA reads as TGTGCCAGCAGCGTAGAGCTGGTCTCCTACGAGCAGTACTTC.